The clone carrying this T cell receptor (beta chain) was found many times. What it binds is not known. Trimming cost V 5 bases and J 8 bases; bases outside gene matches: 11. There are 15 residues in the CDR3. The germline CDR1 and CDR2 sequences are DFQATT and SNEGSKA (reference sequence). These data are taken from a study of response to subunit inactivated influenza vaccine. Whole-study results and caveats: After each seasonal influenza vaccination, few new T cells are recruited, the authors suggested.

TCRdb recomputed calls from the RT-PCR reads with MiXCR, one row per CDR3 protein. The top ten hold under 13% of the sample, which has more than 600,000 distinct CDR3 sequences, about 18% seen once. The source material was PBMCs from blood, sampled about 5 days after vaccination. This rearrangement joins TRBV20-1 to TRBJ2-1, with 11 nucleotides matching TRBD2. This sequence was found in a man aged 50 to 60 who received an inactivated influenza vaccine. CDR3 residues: CSAGGSGGANDEQFF. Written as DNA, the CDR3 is TGCAGTGCTGGGGGTAGCGGGGGGGCCAATGATGAGCAGTTCTTC.